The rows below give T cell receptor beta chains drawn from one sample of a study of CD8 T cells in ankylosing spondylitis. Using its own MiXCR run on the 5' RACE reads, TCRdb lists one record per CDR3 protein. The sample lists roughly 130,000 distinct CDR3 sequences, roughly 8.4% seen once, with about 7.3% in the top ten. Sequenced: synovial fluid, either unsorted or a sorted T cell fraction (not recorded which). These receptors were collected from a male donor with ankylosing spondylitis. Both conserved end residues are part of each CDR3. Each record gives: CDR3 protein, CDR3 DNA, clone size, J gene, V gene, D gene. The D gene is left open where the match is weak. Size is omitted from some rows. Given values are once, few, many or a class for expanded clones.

CASSQDLDIQYF,TGTGCCAGCAGCCAAGATTTAGACATTCAGTACTTC,few,TRBJ2-4,TRBV4-2,NA
CASTPARAGGDTQYF,TGTGCCAGCACCCCAGCGAGGGCGGGGGGAGATACGCAGTATTTT,NA,TRBJ2-3,TRBV7-2,TRBD2
CASSASGTGDYEQYF,TGTGCCAGCAGCGCTTCCGGGACGGGGGACTACGAGCAGTACTTC,many,TRBJ2-7,TRBV7-2,NA
CASSLGAGGPTEAFF,TGTGCCAGCAGCTTGGGCGCAGGGGGCCCCACTGAAGCTTTCTTT,few,TRBJ1-1,TRBV7-9,TRBD1
CASSRGGGTGEDYGYTF,TGTGCCAGCAGCCGAGGTGGGGGGACAGGGGAGGACTATGGCTACACCTTC,many,TRBJ1-2,TRBV7-2,TRBD1
CSAIGLAGDQETQYF,TGCAGTGCTATCGGACTAGCGGGGGACCAAGAGACCCAGTACTTC,few,TRBJ2-5,TRBV20-1,TRBD2
CATSRDLRYEQYF,TGTGCCACCAGCAGAGATTTACGGTACGAGCAGTACTTC,many,TRBJ2-7,TRBV15,NA
CASSPGLPSSYNEQFF,TGTGCCAGCAGCCCGGGGCTCCCTAGCTCCTACAATGAGCAGTTCTTC,NA,TRBJ2-1,TRBV4-2,NA
CASSYSSTWNTEAFF,TGTGCCAGCAGTTACTCAAGTACCTGGAACACTGAAGCTTTCTTT,NA,TRBJ1-1,TRBV6-5,NA
CASSLAGTEAFF,TGTGCCAGCAGCTTAGCAGGCACTGAAGCTTTCTTT,many,TRBJ1-1,TRBV7-9,NA
CSVSGGASTDTQYF,TGCAGTGTTAGCGGGGGGGCTAGCACAGATACGCAGTATTTT,many,TRBJ2-3,TRBV20-1,TRBD2
CASSYWDSRNNEQFF,TGTGCCAGCAGTTACTGGGACAGCCGTAACAATGAGCAGTTCTTC,NA,TRBJ2-1,TRBV6-5,TRBD1
CASSSRGSTDTQYF,TGTGCCAGCTCAAGTCGAGGGTCTACAGATACGCAGTATTTT,many,TRBJ2-3,TRBV18,NA
CASSYSKSRTEQYF,TGTGCCAGCAGTTACTCGAAGAGTAGGACGGAGCAGTACTTC,many,TRBJ2-7,TRBV6-5,NA
CASRRSNTEAFF,TGTGCCAGCAGGAGATCTAACACTGAAGCTTTCTTT,few,TRBJ1-1,TRBV2,NA
CASTRQGYEQYF,TGTGCCAGCACAAGACAGGGCTACGAGCAGTACTTC,NA,TRBJ2-7,TRBV6-1,TRBD1
CSARVPGANVLTF,TGCAGTGCTAGAGTGCCTGGGGCCAACGTCCTGACTTTC,few,TRBJ2-6,TRBV20-1,NA
CASTTSYRADEQFF,TGTGCCAGCACCACATCGTACAGGGCCGATGAGCAGTTCTTC,many,TRBJ2-1,TRBV4-2,NA
CATSGDGFYGYTF,TGTGCCACCAGCGGGGACGGATTCTATGGCTACACCTTC,NA,TRBJ1-2,TRBV15,NA
CASSPLSDGNTEAFF,TGTGCCAGCTCACCGTTATCGGACGGGAACACTGAAGCTTTCTTT,many,TRBJ1-1,TRBV18,NA
CASSYSAGFRDTQYF,TGTGCCAGCAGTTACTCGGCTGGGTTCAGAGATACGCAGTATTTT,NA,TRBJ2-3,TRBV6-5,NA
CASSVEASSYNEQFF,TGTGCCAGCAGCGTAGAGGCCAGCTCCTACAATGAGCAGTTCTTC,many,TRBJ2-1,TRBV9,NA
CASRTDRGYGYTF,TGTGCCAGCAGAACTGACAGGGGCTATGGCTACACCTTC,NA,TRBJ1-2,TRBV5-5,TRBD1
CASSPSSGGYEQYF,TGTGCCAGCAGCCCCTCTAGCGGGGGGTACGAGCAGTACTTC,many,TRBJ2-7,TRBV7-2,TRBD2
CASSDRDSSYEQYF,TGTGCCAGCAGTGACAGGGACAGCTCCTACGAGCAGTACTTC,NA,TRBJ2-7,TRBV12-3/TRBV12-4,TRBD1
CASNGYTDTQYF,TGCGCCAGCAATGGGTACACAGATACGCAGTATTTT,few,TRBJ2-3,TRBV5-1,NA
CASGSHHSAEGTQYF,TGTGCCAGCGGTTCACACCATAGCGCAGAGGGGACCCAGTACTTC,many,TRBJ2-5,TRBV6-6,NA
CASSRTGMGTTEAFF,TGTGCCAGCAGTCGGACAGGGATGGGAACCACTGAAGCTTTCTTT,NA,TRBJ1-1,TRBV6-1,TRBD1
CASSTILAGGINEQFF,TGTGCCAGCAGCACAATACTAGCGGGAGGAATCAATGAGCAGTTCTTC,NA,TRBJ2-1,TRBV6-1,TRBD2
CSAIGANEKLFF,TGCAGTGCTATAGGGGCCAATGAAAAACTGTTTTTT,many,TRBJ1-4,TRBV20-1,NA
CASSQNQDTQYF,TGCGCCAGCAGCCAGAATCAAGATACGCAGTATTTT,many,TRBJ2-3,TRBV5-1,NA
CSARVGGTSYNEQFF,TGCAGTGCTAGAGTAGGGGGGACCTCCTACAATGAGCAGTTCTTC,many,TRBJ2-1,TRBV20-1,NA
CASSLAHERRGQETQYF,TGTGCCAGCAGCTTAGCCCACGAACGGAGGGGGCAAGAGACCCAGTACTTC,few,TRBJ2-5,TRBV7-9,NA
CASSPGQGTTDTQYF,TGTGCCAGCAGCCCGGGACAGGGGACTACAGATACGCAGTATTTT,many,TRBJ2-3,TRBV4-2,TRBD1
CAISDGFSYNSPLHF,TGTGCCATCAGTGATGGCTTCTCCTATAATTCACCCCTCCACTTT,medium-sized,TRBJ1-6,TRBV10-3,NA
CASSQDLNQPQHF,TGCGCCAGCAGCCAAGACTTGAATCAGCCCCAGCATTTT,NA,TRBJ1-5,TRBV4-3,NA
CASSDTGFPYTEAFF,TGCGCCAGCAGTGATACCGGATTCCCCTACACTGAAGCTTTCTTT,NA,TRBJ1-1,TRBV10-2,NA
CASSLYELVGKPTEAFF,TGTGCCAGCAGCTTATACGAATTGGTGGGCAAACCCACTGAAGCTTTCTTT,few,TRBJ1-1,TRBV7-9,NA
CSPSRQDSYEQYF,TGCAGTCCGAGTCGACAGGACTCCTACGAGCAGTACTTC,few,TRBJ2-7,TRBV20-1,NA
CASSFKGQGAWGTEAFF,TGTGCCAGCAGCTTTAAGGGACAGGGGGCCTGGGGCACTGAAGCTTTCTTT,few,TRBJ1-1,TRBV7-8,TRBD1
CASSPGQGRSTDTQYF,TGTGCCAGCAGCCCCGGCCAGGGGAGAAGCACAGATACGCAGTATTTT,few,TRBJ2-3,TRBV9,NA
CSADRDLAGLYNEQFF,TGCAGTGCGGATAGAGATCTAGCGGGACTCTACAATGAGCAGTTCTTC,many,TRBJ2-1,TRBV20-1,TRBD2
CASSLALGLMNTEAFF,TGTGCCAGCAGCTTAGCTCTCGGCCTTATGAACACTGAAGCTTTCTTT,few,TRBJ1-1,TRBV7-2,NA
CASNRGAGVTNEKLFF,TGTGCCAGCAACCGCGGTGCGGGGGTCACTAATGAAAAACTGTTTTTT,many,TRBJ1-4,TRBV12-3/TRBV12-4,NA
CASSGGKRGDTQYF,TGTGCCAGCAGCGGGGGGAAGAGAGGAGATACGCAGTATTTT,few,TRBJ2-3,TRBV9,NA
CASSPSGQSSYEQYF,TGTGCCAGCAGTCCCTCGGGCCAGAGCTCCTACGAGCAGTACTTC,few,TRBJ2-7,TRBV27,NA
CASSFISVETQYF,TGTGCCAGCAGCTTTATTAGTGTAGAGACCCAGTACTTC,few,TRBJ2-5,TRBV7-2,NA
CALNRGRFDSPLHF,TGTGCCCTGAACAGGGGGCGCTTTGATTCACCCCTCCACTTT,few,TRBJ1-6,TRBV28,TRBD1
CASSLGAGKEDTQYF,TGTGCCAGCAGCTTAGGGGCAGGGAAAGAAGATACGCAGTATTTT,many,TRBJ2-3,TRBV7-6,NA
CSASPMGGFNYGYTF,TGCAGTGCTAGCCCCATGGGCGGGTTCAACTATGGCTACACCTTC,many,TRBJ1-2,TRBV20-1,NA
CAISESGFLGEKLFF,TGTGCCATCAGTGAGTCAGGATTCCTAGGGGAAAAACTGTTTTTT,many,TRBJ1-4,TRBV10-3,NA
CASVTGSRNSPLHF,TGTGCCAGCGTTACAGGTTCGCGCAATTCACCCCTCCACTTT,many,TRBJ1-6,TRBV6-2/TRBV6-3,NA